This T cell receptor beta chain is drawn from a study of T cell responses to AZD1222 COVID-19 vaccine. As to this clone: As yet, its antigen is unknown.

The CDR3 sequence is 16 residues long. The junction had 0 bases not matched to a gene; V was cut back by 0 bases and J by 2 bases. CDR1 is WSHSY and CDR2 is SAAADI in the germline V gene. Points from the study as a whole: Clonal diversity may have been underestimated in mostly white British donors.

Clones were sequenced by immunoSEQ multiplex PCR, and TCRdb holds only the in-frame ones, with some missing. This table has 86,000 or so clones, around 90% appearing once. This sample comprised peripheral blood, obtained on day 0 of MenACWY control vaccination. The source is an adult in good health. V and J are TRBV10-2 and TRBJ2-1; TRBD2 matches at 11 bases. The CDR3 loop is CASSESTSGAYNEQFF. In DNA, the CDR3 is TGCGCCAGCAGTGAGTCGACTAGCGGGGCCTACAATGAGCAGTTCTTC.